The present T cell receptor (beta chain) was sequenced within a study of coeliac disease. Clones were read by immunoSEQ multiplex PCR, and TCRdb kept only the in-frame ones, dropping some. The sample consists of 3,500 to 5,000 clones, 65% to 70% of them appearing once. After removal of 7 bases from V and 2 bases from J, the junction contained 9 bases not matched to a gene. The CDR3 consists of 16 residues. Germline CDR1 reads MNHEY; CDR2 reads SMNVEV (reference sequence). This clone was picked up one time. Its specificity is not known. Study-wide findings and caveats: In active celiac disease, intraepithelial and lamina propria TRB and TRG repertoires were less clonal than controls.

This TCR was sampled from a woman between 18 and 29 years old with active celiac disease. The source material was intraepithelial lymphocytes from the gut. The gene calls are TRBV27 and TRBJ2-3, with 10 bases identical to TRBD2. The CDR3 spells CASTARLAGSTDTQYF. CDR3 in DNA: TGTGCCAGCACGGCCCGACTAGCGGGTTCCACAGATACGCAGTATTTT.